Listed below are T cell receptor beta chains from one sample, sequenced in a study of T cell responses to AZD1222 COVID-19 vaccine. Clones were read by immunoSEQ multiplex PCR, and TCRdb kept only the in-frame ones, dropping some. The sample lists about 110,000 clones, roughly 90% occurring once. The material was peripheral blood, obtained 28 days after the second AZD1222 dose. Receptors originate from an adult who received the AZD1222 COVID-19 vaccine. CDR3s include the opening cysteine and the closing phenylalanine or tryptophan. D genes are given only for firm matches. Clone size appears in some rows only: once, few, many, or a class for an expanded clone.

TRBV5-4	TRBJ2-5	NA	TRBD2	TGTGCCAGCAGCTTGGCTCTAGCGGGGGCCGAGACCCAGTACTTC	CASSLALAGAETQYF
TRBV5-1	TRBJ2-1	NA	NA	TGCGCCAGCAGCTTGTATCGGAACAATGAGCAGTTCTTC	CASSLYRNNEQFF
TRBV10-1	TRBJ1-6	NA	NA	TGCGCCAGCAGTGAGTCAAGAGTCAGCCTCAATGGAGTTTCACCCCTCCACTTT	CASSESRVSLNGVSPLHF
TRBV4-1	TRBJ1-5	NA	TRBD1	TGCGCCAGCAGCCAAGGGAGGGACAGGGGGCTGAGGAATCAGCCCCAGCATTTT	CASSQGRDRGLRNQPQHF
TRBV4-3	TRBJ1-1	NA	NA	TGCGCCAGCAGCCAGCGCACACTGGGTGAGGGTGTTGAAGCTTTCTTT	CASSQRTLGEGVEAFF
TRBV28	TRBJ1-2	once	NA	TGTGCCAGCAGTTTAGGGAGAACTACTAACTATGGCTACACCTTC	CASSLGRTTNYGYTF
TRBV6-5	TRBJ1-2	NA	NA	TGTGCCAGCAGTTACTCGGGAGGGGCTAACTATGGCTACACCTTC	CASSYSGGANYGYTF
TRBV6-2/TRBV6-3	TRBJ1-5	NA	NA	TGTGCCAGCAGTTCGCAGGGAGGTGGGCCCCAGCATTTT	CASSSQGGGPQHF
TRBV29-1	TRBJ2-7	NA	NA	TGCAGCGTGGGGGGGGCCTCCTACGAGCAGTACTTC	CSVGGASYEQYF
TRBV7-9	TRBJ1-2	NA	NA	TGTGCCAGCAGCTTAAGGGAGGGAGGGAACTATGGCTACACCTTC	CASSLREGGNYGYTF
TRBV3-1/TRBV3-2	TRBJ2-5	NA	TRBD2	TGTGCCAGCAGCCACGTCTACGGGGGGGCGTCGGAGACCCAGTACTTC	CASSHVYGGASETQYF
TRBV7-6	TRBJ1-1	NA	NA	TGTGCCAGCAGCCCGGCGGGCAGGAGCACTGAAGCTTTCTTT	CASSPAGRSTEAFF
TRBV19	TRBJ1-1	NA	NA	TGTGCCAGTAGCGGGACGGTGAACACTGAAGCTTTCTTT	CASSGTVNTEAFF
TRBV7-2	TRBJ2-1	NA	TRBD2	TGTGCCAGCAGCGTTACTAGCGGGGGGTCCTACAATGAGCAGTTCTTC	CASSVTSGGSYNEQFF
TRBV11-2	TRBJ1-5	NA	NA	TGTGCCAGCAGCCGAGACGGCCTTGCTCCGGAATCGAACAATCAGCCCCAGCATTTT	CASSRDGLAPESNNQPQHF
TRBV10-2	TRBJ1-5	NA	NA	TGCGCCAGCAGTTACCGACGGGATCCCAATCAGCCCCAGCATTTT	CASSYRRDPNQPQHF
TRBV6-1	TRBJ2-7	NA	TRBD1	TGTGCCAGCAGTGAAGCCCGGGACAGGTTTTATCCCTACGAGCAGTACTTC	CASSEARDRFYPYEQYF
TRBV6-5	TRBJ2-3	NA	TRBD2	TGTGCCACCAGCGGGGGAGATACGCAGTATTTT	CATSGGDTQYF
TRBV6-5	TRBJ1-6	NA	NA	TGTGCCAGTGGAGGACAGTATAATTCACCCCTCCACTTT	CASGGQYNSPLHF
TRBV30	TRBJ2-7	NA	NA	TGTGCCTGGAAGGGGGGGCAGGGAAGCTACGAGCAGTACTTC	CAWKGGQGSYEQYF
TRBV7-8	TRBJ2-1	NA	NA	TGTGCCAGCAGCTCCTTAGTGATCCCCTACAATGAGCAGTTCTTC	CASSSLVIPYNEQFF
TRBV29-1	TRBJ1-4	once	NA	TGCAGCGCCGGCAGGGTTGGTGAAAAACTGTTTTTT	CSAGRVGEKLFF
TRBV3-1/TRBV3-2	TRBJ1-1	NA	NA	TGTGCCAGCAGCCAAGGGGGAAGTGGTACTGAAGCTTTCTTT	CASSQGGSGTEAFF
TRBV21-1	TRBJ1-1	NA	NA	TGTGCCAGCAGCAAAATTATTAACCGAACCAACACTGAAGCTTTCTTT	CASSKIINRTNTEAFF
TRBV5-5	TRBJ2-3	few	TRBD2	TGTGCCAGCAGCTTATTTGGCGGGGGAGCTAGCACAGATACGCAGTATTTT	CASSLFGGGASTDTQYF
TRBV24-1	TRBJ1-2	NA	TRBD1	TGTGCCACCAGTGACCCGGACAGGAGTGGCTACACCTTC	CATSDPDRSGYTF
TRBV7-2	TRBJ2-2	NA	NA	TGTGCCAGCAGCTTTCGACTGGGAGGAAACACCGGGGAGCTGTTTTTT	CASSFRLGGNTGELFF
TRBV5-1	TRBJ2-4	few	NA	TGCGCCAGCAGCTTTCAGGGAGTCAAAAACATTCAGTACTTC	CASSFQGVKNIQYF
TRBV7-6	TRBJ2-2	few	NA	TGTGCCAGCAGCCAACATCGGGGGAGAGACACCGGGGAGCTGTTTTTT	CASSQHRGRDTGELFF